This TCR beta chain was recorded in a study of CD8 T cells in Susac syndrome. With random hexamers, reverse transcription was performed on about 0.45 to 1 ug of RNA. Each CDR3 protein is one row after TCRdb ran MiXCR on the immunoSEQ multiplex PCR reads. The repertoire consists of about 160,000 distinct CDR3 sequences, with about 91% occurring once and the leading ten covering more than 0.07%. The germline V gene has CDR1 MDHEN and CDR2 SYDVKM. CDR3 length equals 13 residues. J was trimmed by 4 bases and V by 10 bases; bases with no gene match: 9. This receptor was obtained from a human donor in good health. The sequenced sample consisted of CD4+ T cells from PBMCs. V usage is TRBV28 and J usage is TRBJ1-2; 7 nucleotides align to TRBD1. The CDR3 nucleotides read TGTGCCACGAGGACAGGCGGGGGCTATGGCTACACCTTC. It yields the protein CATRTGGGYGYTF.